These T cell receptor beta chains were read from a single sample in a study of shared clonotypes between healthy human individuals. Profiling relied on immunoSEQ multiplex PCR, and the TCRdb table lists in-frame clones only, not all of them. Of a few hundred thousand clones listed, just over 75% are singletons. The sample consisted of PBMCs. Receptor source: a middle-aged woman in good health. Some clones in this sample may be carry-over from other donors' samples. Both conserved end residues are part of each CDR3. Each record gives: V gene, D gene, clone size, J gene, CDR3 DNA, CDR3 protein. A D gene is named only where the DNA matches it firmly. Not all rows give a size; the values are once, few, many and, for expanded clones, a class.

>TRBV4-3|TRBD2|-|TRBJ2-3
TGCGCCAGCAGCCAGGGACTAGCCCGCACAGATACGCAGTATTTT
CASSQGLARTDTQYF
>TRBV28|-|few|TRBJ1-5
TGTGCCAGCAGTCTACCCAAGGGACACCCTTGGGATCAGCCCCAGCATTTT
CASSLPKGHPWDQPQHF
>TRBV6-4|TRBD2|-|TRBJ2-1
TGTGCCAGCAGTGACGTAGCGGGAGGGGATCACAATGAGCAGTTCTTC
CASSDVAGGDHNEQFF
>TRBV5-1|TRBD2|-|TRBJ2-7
TGCGCCAGCAGCCCGGGGACTAGCGGGGGGTACGAGCAGTACTTC
CASSPGTSGGYEQYF
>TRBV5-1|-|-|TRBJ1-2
TGCGCCAGCAGCCTAAGCCAGGGAAGCTATGGCTACACCTTC
CASSLSQGSYGYTF
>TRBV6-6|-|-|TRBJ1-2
TGTGCCAGCAGTAACCCGACAGAGAACTATGGCTACACCTTC
CASSNPTENYGYTF
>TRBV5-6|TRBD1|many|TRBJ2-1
TGTGCCAGCAGCCCAGGGGACAGGGACTACAATGAGCAGTTCTTC
CASSPGDRDYNEQFF
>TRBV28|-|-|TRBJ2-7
TGTGCCAGCAGTTTAAACGAGCAGTACTTC
CASSLNEQYF
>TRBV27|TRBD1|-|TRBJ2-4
TGTGCCAGCAGAACAGGGGGCCTGATTAAAAACATTCAGTACTTC
CASRTGGLIKNIQYF
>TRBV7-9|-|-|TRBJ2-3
TGTGCCAGCAGCTTGACTGGCATCACAGATACGCAGTATTTT
CASSLTGITDTQYF
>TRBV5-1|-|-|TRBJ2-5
TGCGCCAGCAACCCGGGGTCGGTAGGGCAAGAGACCCAGTACTTC
CASNPGSVGQETQYF
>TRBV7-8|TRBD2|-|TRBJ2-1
TGTGCCAGCCACGCGGCGCGGGAGATCCACCTTGAGCAGTTCTTC
CASHAAREIHLEQFF
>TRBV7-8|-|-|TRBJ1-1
TGTGCCAGCAGCCCTAGAGGGGCAGTTAACACTGAAGCTTTCTTT
CASSPRGAVNTEAFF
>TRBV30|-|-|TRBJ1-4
TGTGCCTGGAGCTCTGGACGGTCTAATGAAAAACTGTTTTTT
CAWSSGRSNEKLFF
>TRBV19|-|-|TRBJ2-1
TGTGCCAGTAGTATAGATAAAGGGTGGCAGGCCCTCGGAGGGGAGCAGTTCTTC
CASSIDKGWQALGGEQFF
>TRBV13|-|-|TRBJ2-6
TGTGCCAGCACTCGGTCCGGGGCCAACGTCCTGACTTTC
CASTRSGANVLTF
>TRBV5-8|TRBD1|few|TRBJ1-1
TGTGCCAGCAGTATGACAGGGGCAGACACTGAAGCTTTCTTT
CASSMTGADTEAFF
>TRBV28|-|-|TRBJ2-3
TGTGCCAGCAGTTTAGGGGGTCCAGATACGCAGTATTTT
CASSLGGPDTQYF
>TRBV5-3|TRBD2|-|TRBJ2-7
TGTGCCAGCCCCGAAACTAGCGGGAGGTTATACGAGCAGTACTTC
CASPETSGRLYEQYF
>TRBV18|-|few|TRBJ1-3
TGTGCCAGCTCACCACAAGGGACTTATGGAAACACCATATATTTT
CASSPQGTYGNTIYF
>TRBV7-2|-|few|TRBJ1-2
TGTGCCAGCAGCTTAAGGCGGACTAACTATGGCTACACCTTC
CASSLRRTNYGYTF
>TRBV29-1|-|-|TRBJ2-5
TGCAGCGTGGGGGTGGTAGCAGGAGGAGAGACCCAGTACTTC
CSVGVVAGGETQYF
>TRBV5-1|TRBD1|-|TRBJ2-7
TGCGCCAGCAGCTTGGCCGGGACAGTCTCCTACGAGCAGTACTTC
CASSLAGTVSYEQYF
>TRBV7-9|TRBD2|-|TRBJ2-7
TGTGCCAGCAGCGAACTTAGCGGGAGCTCCTACGAGCAGTACTTC
CASSELSGSSYEQYF
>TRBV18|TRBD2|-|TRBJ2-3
TGTGCCAGCTCACTGACCGAGCGGGGGGGAGGCCCAGATACGCAGTATTTT
CASSLTERGGGPDTQYF
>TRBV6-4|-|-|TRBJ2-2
TGTGCCAGCAGTGCCGACGCAGGGTGGCGCGGGGAGCTGTTTTTT
CASSADAGWRGELFF
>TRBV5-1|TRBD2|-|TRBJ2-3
TGCGCCAGCAGCTTGGTACTAGCGGGAGGAGATACGCAGTATTTT
CASSLVLAGGDTQYF
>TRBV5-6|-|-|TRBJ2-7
TGTGCCAGCAGCGTCGGATCCGCCGAGCAGTACTTC
CASSVGSAEQYF
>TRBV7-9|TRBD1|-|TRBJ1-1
TGTGCCAGCAGCCCTCGGACAGGGGCGATGGCTGAAGCTTTCTTT
CASSPRTGAMAEAFF
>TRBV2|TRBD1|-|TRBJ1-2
TGTGCCAGCAGTGAAGAGACCGGGACAGGGGGCTTAGTCACCTTC
CASSEETGTGGLVTF
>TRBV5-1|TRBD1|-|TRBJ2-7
TGCGCCAGCAGCACAACCGGGACAGGGGACGAGCAGTACTTC
CASSTTGTGDEQYF
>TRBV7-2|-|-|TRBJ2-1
TGTGCCAGCAGCTCATTCAATGAGCAGTTCTTC
CASSSFNEQFF
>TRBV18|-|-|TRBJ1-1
TGTGCCAGCTCACTATCCGGGACGGCAAACACTGAAGCTTTCTTT
CASSLSGTANTEAFF
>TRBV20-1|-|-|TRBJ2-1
TGCAGTGCTTATGAGCAGTTCTTC
CSAYEQFF
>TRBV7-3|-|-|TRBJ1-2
TGTGCCAGCAGCTTTACATCTGCCCCCTATGGCTACACCTTC
CASSFTSAPYGYTF
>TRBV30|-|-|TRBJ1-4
TGTGCCTGGAGCCTACCGGGACGGACAAATGAAAAACTGTTTTTT
CAWSLPGRTNEKLFF
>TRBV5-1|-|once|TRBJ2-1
TGCGCCAGCAGCAGGGGCCCTTACTACAATGAGCAGTTCTTC
CASSRGPYYNEQFF
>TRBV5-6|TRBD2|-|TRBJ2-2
TGTGCCAGCAGCCGTCCCGGACTAGCGGGAGGGCCGGGCACCGGGGAGCTGTTTTTT
CASSRPGLAGGPGTGELFF
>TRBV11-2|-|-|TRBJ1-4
TGTGCCAGCAGCTTTGGGGTAACAAATGAAAAACTGTTTTTT
CASSFGVTNEKLFF
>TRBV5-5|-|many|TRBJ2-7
TGTGCCAGCAGCTCCGACAGCTTCGAGCAGTACTTC
CASSSDSFEQYF
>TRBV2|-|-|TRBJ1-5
TGTGCCAGCAACCTGGGGGGGCAGCCCCAGCATTTT
CASNLGGQPQHF
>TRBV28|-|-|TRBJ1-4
TGTGCCAGCAGGGGCCTAGTTGAAAAACTGTTTTTT
CASRGLVEKLFF
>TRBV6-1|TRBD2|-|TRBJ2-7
TGTGCCAGCACCCCTACTAGCGGGAGCGGCTACGAGCAGTACTTC
CASTPTSGSGYEQYF
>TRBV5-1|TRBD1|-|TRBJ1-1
TGCGCCAGCAGCTTGGAGCCGACAGGGGTAGCGACTGAAGCTTTCTTT
CASSLEPTGVATEAFF
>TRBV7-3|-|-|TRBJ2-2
TGTGCCAGCAGGAATCCTATTGGCTCGAACACCGGGGAGCTGTTTTTT
CASRNPIGSNTGELFF
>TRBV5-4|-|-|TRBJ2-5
TGTGCCAGCAGCTTGGGACAGACCAAAGAGACCCAGTACTTC
CASSLGQTKETQYF
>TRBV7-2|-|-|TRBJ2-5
TGTGCCAGCAGCTTAGCGGGAAGGGGGCAAGAGACCCAGTACTTC
CASSLAGRGQETQYF
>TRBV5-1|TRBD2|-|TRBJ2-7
TGCGCCAGCAGCTTTATCGGGACTAGCGGGGAGCAACAGTACTTC
CASSFIGTSGEQQYF
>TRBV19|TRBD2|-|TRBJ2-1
TGTGCCACTTCATGGGGGACTAGCGGGATTGGTGAGCAGTTCTTC
CATSWGTSGIGEQFF
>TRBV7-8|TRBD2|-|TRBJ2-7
TGTGCCAGCAGCTTTGGGACCGGGGGGGGCCGCGAGCAGTACTTC
CASSFGTGGGREQYF
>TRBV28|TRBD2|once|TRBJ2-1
TGTGCCAGCAGTCCTCTAGCGGGAGGAAGTTACAATGAGCAGTTCTTC
CASSPLAGGSYNEQFF
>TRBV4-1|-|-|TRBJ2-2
TGCGCCAGCAGCCAGAGGGTAGCGACGAACACCGGGGAGCTGTTTTTT
CASSQRVATNTGELFF
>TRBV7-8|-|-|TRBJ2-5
TGTGCCAGCAGCTTAACCCTTAGTGGTGAGACCCAGTACTTC
CASSLTLSGETQYF
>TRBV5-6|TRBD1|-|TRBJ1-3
TGTGCCAGCAGCTCAGGACAGGGCATGGGAAACACCATATATTTT
CASSSGQGMGNTIYF
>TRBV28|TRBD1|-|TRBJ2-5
TGTGCCAGCAGGTCTGGACAGGGGGGTTCCGTGGAGCAGTACTTC
CASRSGQGGSVEQYF
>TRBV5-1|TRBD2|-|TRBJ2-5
TGCGCCAGCAGCTTGGGTGTAGCGGGAGTTCAGGAGCAGCACTTC
CASSLGVAGVQEQHF
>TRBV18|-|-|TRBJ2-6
TGTGCCAGCTCACCACTTCCGCCCCCCGGAGGGGCCAACGTCCTGACTTTC
CASSPLPPPGGANVLTF